The rows below give T cell receptor beta chains drawn from one sample of a study of shared clonotypes between healthy human individuals. The table came from immunoSEQ multiplex PCR; TCRdb's copy has only in-frame clones and leaves some out. This table holds approximately 530,000 clones, about 96% found once. Specimen: naive CD4+ T cells sorted from blood. The source of these receptors is a woman aged 30 to 39 in good health. Both conserved end residues are part of each CDR3. D genes are given only for firm matches. Rows may omit the clone size; those that give it use once, few, many or a size class.

D gene	V gene	clone size	J gene	CDR3 DNA	CDR3 protein
-	TRBV4-2	-	TRBJ1-5	TGTGCCAGCAGCCAAGATATAGGGCCCGGCGTCAATCAGCCCCAGCATTTT	CASSQDIGPGVNQPQHF
-	TRBV5-6	once	TRBJ1-1	TGTGCCAGCAGCTTACAGGGTTACACTGAAGCTTTCTTT	CASSLQGYTEAFF
-	TRBV5-1	-	TRBJ2-1	TGCGCCAGCAGCTTGGCCCTAGCCCGGAATGAGCAGTTCTTC	CASSLALARNEQFF
TRBD2	TRBV13	-	TRBJ2-7	TGTGCCAGCAGCGGGATTGGGACTAGCGGGAGCTACGAGCAGTACTTC	CASSGIGTSGSYEQYF
TRBD1	TRBV7-9	-	TRBJ1-2	TGTGCCAGCAGCTCCGGACAGGGACAGAGAAATATTTATGGCTACACCTTC	CASSSGQGQRNIYGYTF
-	TRBV7-9	-	TRBJ2-3	TGTGCCAGCAGTAGGTGGTTCCTACAGGGCCCCAGCACAGATACGCAGTATTTT	CASSRWFLQGPSTDTQYF
-	TRBV6-5	-	TRBJ1-5	TGTGCCAGCAGTTACTCGTTAGTTGAGCCCCAGCATTTT	CASSYSLVEPQHF
-	TRBV30	once	TRBJ2-7	TGTGCCTGGGACAGATCGTCCTACGAGCAGTACTTC	CAWDRSSYEQYF
TRBD2	TRBV19	-	TRBJ2-1	TGTGCCAGTAGTATGACTAGCGGGATCAACGGAAAGTTCTTC	CASSMTSGINGKFF
-	TRBV28	-	TRBJ2-3	TGTGCCAGCAGTCCCCGGCGACAGGGAGGGGACCTCACAGATACGCAGTATTTT	CASSPRRQGGDLTDTQYF
TRBD2	TRBV18	-	TRBJ2-3	TGTGCCAGCTCACCCCCCGGGACTAGCGGAAGCACAGATACGCAGTATTTT	CASSPPGTSGSTDTQYF
TRBD2	TRBV10-3	once	TRBJ2-1	TGTGCCATCAGCTCCGGACTAGCGGGAGTCAATGAGCAGTTCTTC	CAISSGLAGVNEQFF
-	TRBV11-2	-	TRBJ1-3	TGTGCCAGCAGCTTAGCCCAGACTGGAAACACCATATATTTT	CASSLAQTGNTIYF
-	TRBV7-6	-	TRBJ1-4	TGTGCCAGCAGCTTAGAGTGGGACCAGCGTGAAAAACTGTTTTTT	CASSLEWDQREKLFF
TRBD2	TRBV28	-	TRBJ2-7	TGTGCCAGCAGTTTAGGGACTAGCGGAAACGAGCAGTACTTC	CASSLGTSGNEQYF
-	TRBV5-1	-	TRBJ2-3	TGCGCCAGCAACCCTGGACAGACTAGCACAGATACGCAGTATTTT	CASNPGQTSTDTQYF
-	TRBV30	-	TRBJ2-7	TGTGCCTGGAGGTACCCCGCTGCGGGACCGTCCTACGAGCAGTACTTC	CAWRYPAAGPSYEQYF
-	TRBV28	-	TRBJ2-1	TGTGCCAGCACCTCTTCCGAACAGTGGACGATAGACAATGAGCAGTTCTTC	CASTSSEQWTIDNEQFF
-	TRBV12-5	-	TRBJ1-4	TGTGCTAGTGGTTTTTATGAAAAACTGTTTTTT	CASGFYEKLFF
-	TRBV18	few	TRBJ1-5	TGTGCCAGCTCACTGGGTAATCAGCCCCAGCATTTT	CASSLGNQPQHF
-	TRBV18	-	TRBJ2-7	TGTGCCAGCTCACCACCCCCAATGTACGAGCAGTACTTC	CASSPPPMYEQYF
-	TRBV19	-	TRBJ2-2	TGTGCCAGTAGTATCGGTGGTACGAACACCGGGGAGCTGTTTTTT	CASSIGGTNTGELFF
-	TRBV25-1	-	TRBJ2-3	TGTGCCAGCCGCTCCGGGGGCCCCCCGGGTTCAGATACGCAGTATTTT	CASRSGGPPGSDTQYF
-	TRBV28	-	TRBJ2-2	TGTGCCAGCAGTCCCCCGCAGAACGGGGAGCTGTTTTTT	CASSPPQNGELFF
-	TRBV6-1	-	TRBJ1-5	TGTGCCAGCAGTGATTATCACAGGGAGGGGAGGTATAGCAATCAGCCCCAGCATTTT	CASSDYHREGRYSNQPQHF
-	TRBV9	-	TRBJ2-7	TGTGCCAGCAGCCCTCGTGGGGACCTTCACTACGAGCAGTACTTC	CASSPRGDLHYEQYF
-	TRBV11-2	-	TRBJ2-2	TGTGCCAGCCGAACGGCAGGGGAAGGGGCCGGGGAGCTGTTTTTT	CASRTAGEGAGELFF
-	TRBV30	-	TRBJ1-2	TGTGCCTGGAGTCCCGGACATGGATCTAACTATGGCTACACCTTC	CAWSPGHGSNYGYTF
-	TRBV2	-	TRBJ2-6	TGTGCCAGCAGTGACTTAGGCTCTGGGGCCAACGTCCTGACTTTC	CASSDLGSGANVLTF
-	TRBV19	-	TRBJ1-5	TGTGCCAGTATTGGGTTGGCAAGGGGCAGCAATCAGCCCCAGCATTTT	CASIGLARGSNQPQHF
-	TRBV7-8	-	TRBJ1-2	TGTGCCAGCAGCTTAAAGTTCTGGGGGGGCGCGGGCTACACCTTC	CASSLKFWGGAGYTF
-	TRBV5-4	-	TRBJ1-2	TGTGCCAGCAGCTTGCCCCAGTCCCGGGGTGACTATGGCTACACCTTC	CASSLPQSRGDYGYTF
TRBD2	TRBV6-5	once	TRBJ2-1	TGTGCCAGCACCCCGGGACTAGACCGGAATGAGCAGTTCTTC	CASTPGLDRNEQFF
-	TRBV21-1	-	TRBJ1-2	TGTGCCAGCATCACCCGGGACAGGCACCTCTATTATAACTATGGCTACACCTTC	CASITRDRHLYYNYGYTF
TRBD1	TRBV28	-	TRBJ1-5	TGTGCCAGCAGTTTAAGGACAGGTCGGAATCAGCCCCAGCATTTT	CASSLRTGRNQPQHF
-	TRBV18	-	TRBJ2-7	TGTGCCAGCTCATCTGACAGGAAGTCCTACGAGCAGTACTTC	CASSSDRKSYEQYF
-	TRBV7-6	once	TRBJ2-1	TGTGCCAGCAGCCCTTTTTCGGGGGCCTACAATGAGCAGTTCTTC	CASSPFSGAYNEQFF
TRBD2	TRBV15	-	TRBJ2-1	TGTGCCACCAGCAGGGAGACCTTAGCGGGAGGCTTCAATGAGCAGTTCTTC	CATSRETLAGGFNEQFF